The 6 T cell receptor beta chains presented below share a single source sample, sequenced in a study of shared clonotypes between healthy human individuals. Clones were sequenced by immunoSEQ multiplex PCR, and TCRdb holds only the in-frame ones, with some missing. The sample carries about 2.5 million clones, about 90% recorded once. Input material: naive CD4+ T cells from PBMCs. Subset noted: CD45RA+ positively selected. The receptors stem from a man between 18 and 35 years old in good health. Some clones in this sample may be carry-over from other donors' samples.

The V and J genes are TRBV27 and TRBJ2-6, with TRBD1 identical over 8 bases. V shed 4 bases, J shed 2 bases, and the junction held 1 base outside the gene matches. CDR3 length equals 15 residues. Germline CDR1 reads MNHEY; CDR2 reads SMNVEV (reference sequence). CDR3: CASSSQGAGANVLTF. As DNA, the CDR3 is TGTGCCAGCAGTTCACAGGGGGCTGGGGCCAACGTCCTGACTTTC.

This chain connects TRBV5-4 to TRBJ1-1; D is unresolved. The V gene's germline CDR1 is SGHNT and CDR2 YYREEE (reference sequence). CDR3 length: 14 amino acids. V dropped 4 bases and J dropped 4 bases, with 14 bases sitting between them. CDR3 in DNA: TGTGCCAGCAGCGCCTACGGGCGCGTCACTGAAGCTTTCTTT. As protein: CASSAYGRVTEAFF.

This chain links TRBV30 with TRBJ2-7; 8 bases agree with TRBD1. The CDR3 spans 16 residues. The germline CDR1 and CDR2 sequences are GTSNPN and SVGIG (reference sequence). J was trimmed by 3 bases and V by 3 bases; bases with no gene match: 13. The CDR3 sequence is CAWRGPRQGNFYEQYF. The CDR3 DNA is TGTGCCTGGAGAGGACCGAGACAGGGGAACTTCTACGAGCAGTACTTC.

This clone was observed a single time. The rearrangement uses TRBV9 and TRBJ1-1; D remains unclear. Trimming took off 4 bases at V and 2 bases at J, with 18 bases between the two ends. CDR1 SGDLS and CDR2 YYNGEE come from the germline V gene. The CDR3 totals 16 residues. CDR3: CASSPRGLHSNTEAFF. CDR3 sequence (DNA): TGTGCCAGCAGCCCTAGAGGTCTGCATAGCAACACTGAAGCTTTCTTT.

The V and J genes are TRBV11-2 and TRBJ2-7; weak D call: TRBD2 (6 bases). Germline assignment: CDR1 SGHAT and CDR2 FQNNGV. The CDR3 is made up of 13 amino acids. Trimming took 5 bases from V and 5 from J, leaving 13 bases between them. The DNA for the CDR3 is TGTGCCAGCAGCCAGGGCGGGATCAACGAGCAGTACTTC. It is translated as CASSQGGINEQYF.

DNA of the CDR3: TGTGCCAGTAGTAAAGCGAAAACAGGGGTGAGAGGGGAGACCCAGTACTTC. This translates into CASSKAKTGVRGETQYF. The genes are TRBV19 and TRBJ2-5; TRBD1 matches 7 bases. The V segment lost 4 bases and the J segment 5 bases; nucleotides outside the gene matches: 16. Looked up from germline, CDR1 is LNHDA and CDR2 is SQIVND (reference sequence). The CDR3 loop spans 17 amino acids.